This T cell receptor beta chain derives from a study of blood T cells in healthy people across ages. It was with a sample-barcoded 5' primer and a J-beta primer mix that a second PCR of roughly 6 to 11 cycles was run. TCRdb passed the 5' RACE reads through MiXCR, listing each CDR3 protein once. Here the sample spans 1,500,000 or so distinct CDR3 sequences, less than 45% being singletons. The CDR3 runs 15 residues. CDR1 LGHNA and CDR2 YSLEER come from the germline V gene. V lost 1 base to trimming and J lost 7 bases, with 16 bases between them. The sample, roughly 9.1 milliliters of peripheral blood, was drawn from each donor.

The sequence was obtained from a woman aged 18-29 years in good health. The genes are TRBV4-3 and TRBJ1-2, with D unresolved. What was sequenced was blood. The CDR3 DNA reads TGCGCCAGCAGCCAAGGGACTGCCTTGGGGAGTGGCTACACCTTC. Translation: CASSQGTALGSGYTF.